These 10 T cell receptor beta chains originate from one sample sequenced in a study of vaccination and CD4 T cells after COVID-19. TCRdb reprocessed the PCR reads with MiXCR, giving one entry per CDR3 protein. The sample includes some 26,000 distinct CDR3 sequences, over 40% seen only once; the top ten take around 5.5%. The sample's time point: late sampling 161 to 241 days after vaccination in three convalescent patients. Sequenced here: CD4+ T cells from blood, sampled about 7 months after SARS-CoV-2 vaccination. The receptors stem from a human donor who had recovered from COVID-19.

The chain's CDR3 is CASSPDRSNQPQHF. For the CDR3, the DNA is TGTGCCAGCAGCCCTGACAGAAGCAATCAGCCCCAGCATTTT. The chain has TRBV3-1 and TRBJ1-5, with D possibly matching TRBD1 (5 bases). Germline V gives CDR1 LGHDT, CDR2 YNNKEL (reference sequence). CDR3 length: 14 residues. V lost 4 bases, J lost 1 base, and 8 bases lay in between.

The chain joins TRBV20-1 to TRBJ1-5; D is undetermined. This CDR3 region has 13 residues. Trimming removed 3 bases from V and 3 bases from J, with 9 bases in between. From germline, CDR1 is DFQATT and CDR2 SNEGSKA (reference sequence). CDR3 amino acids: CSARGESNQPQHF. Here the CDR3 DNA reads TGCAGTGCTAGGGGAGAATCCAATCAGCCCCAGCATTTT.

The J gene is TRBJ2-7, the V gene TRBV7-6, with 14 positions matching TRBD2. V dropped 4 bases and J dropped 4; count of bases not matched to a gene: 3. Per germline, CDR1 SGHVS and CDR2 FNYEAQ. CDR3 size: 15 residues. The CDR3 loop is CASSSGLAGEYEQYF. The CDR3 coding sequence is TGTGCCAGCAGCTCGGGACTAGCGGGAGAGTACGAGCAGTACTTC.

The chain carries TRBV28 and TRBJ1-1, with a weak D call TRBD1 (6 bases). The CDR3 spans 12 residues. Trimming left V 10 bases short and J 10 bases short, with 19 bases between. CDR1 and CDR2 from the germline V gene are MDHEN and SYDVKM. CDR3 amino acids: CATRTGGGVAFF. DNA of the CDR3: TGTGCCACCCGTACGGGGGGCGGGGTAGCTTTCTTT.

This clonotype was observed a handful of times. The chain couples TRBV28 to TRBJ2-6; D ambiguous. The CDR3 runs to 16 residues. With 3 bases removed from V and 1 base from J, the gap between germline ends came to 10 bases. Germline V lookup: CDR1 MDHEN, CDR2 SYDVKM. Written as DNA, the CDR3 is TGTGCCAGCAGTTTTCGTCTCGGATCTGGGGCCAACGTCCTGACTTTC. The encoded protein is CASSFRLGSGANVLTF.

V usage is TRBV2 and J usage is TRBJ2-7, with 9 nucleotides matching TRBD1. Germline V gene sequence: CDR1 SNHLY, CDR2 FYNNEI. The CDR3 runs 14 residues. The junction had 9 bases not matched to a gene; V was cut back by 7 bases and J by 5 bases. CDR3 sequence: CASILTGGIHEQYF. As DNA, the CDR3 is TGTGCCAGCATTCTGACAGGGGGTATCCACGAGCAGTACTTC.

The chain employs TRBV7-2 and TRBJ1-1; D remains unclear. The CDR3 is made up of 14 amino acids. Looked up from germline, CDR1 is SGHTA and CDR2 is FQGNSA. Trimming shortened V by 1 base and J by 1 base, and 7 bases separated the two germline ends. CDR3 region: CASSLDGWNTEAFF. Written as DNA, the CDR3 is TGTGCCAGCAGCTTAGACGGGTGGAACACTGAAGCTTTCTTT.

The chain carries TRBV12-3 or TRBV12-4 and TRBJ1-2, with 7 bases matching TRBD1. The trim removed 2 bases at V and 7 bases at J, leaving 10 bases unmatched. This CDR3 contains 15 residues. In DNA, the CDR3 is TGTGCCAGCAGTTTAATCCGACAGGGAGTGGCTGGCTACACCTTC. It translates to CASSLIRQGVAGYTF.

The chain employs TRBV7-6 and TRBJ1-5, with D tentatively TRBD1 (6 bases). Germline V gene lookup returns CDR1 SGHVS and CDR2 FNYEAQ. CDR3 length: 16 amino acids. Trimming took 4 bases from V and 4 from J, leaving 17 bases between them. The CDR3 DNA is TGTGCCAGCAGCTCCCCCTCGGACAGAAGGAATCAGCCCCAGCATTTT. It codes for CASSSPSDRRNQPQHF.

The gene calls are TRBV20-1 and TRBJ2-5, with 9 bases lining up with TRBD2. In germline, CDR1 is DFQATT, CDR2 SNEGSKA (reference sequence). CDR3 length: 14 amino acids. With 3 bases clipped from V and 5 bases from J, the junction kept 7 bases outside the gene matches. CDR3 region: CSASSAGGLETQYF. DNA of the CDR3: TGCAGTGCTAGTTCGGCGGGAGGGTTGGAGACCCAGTACTTC.